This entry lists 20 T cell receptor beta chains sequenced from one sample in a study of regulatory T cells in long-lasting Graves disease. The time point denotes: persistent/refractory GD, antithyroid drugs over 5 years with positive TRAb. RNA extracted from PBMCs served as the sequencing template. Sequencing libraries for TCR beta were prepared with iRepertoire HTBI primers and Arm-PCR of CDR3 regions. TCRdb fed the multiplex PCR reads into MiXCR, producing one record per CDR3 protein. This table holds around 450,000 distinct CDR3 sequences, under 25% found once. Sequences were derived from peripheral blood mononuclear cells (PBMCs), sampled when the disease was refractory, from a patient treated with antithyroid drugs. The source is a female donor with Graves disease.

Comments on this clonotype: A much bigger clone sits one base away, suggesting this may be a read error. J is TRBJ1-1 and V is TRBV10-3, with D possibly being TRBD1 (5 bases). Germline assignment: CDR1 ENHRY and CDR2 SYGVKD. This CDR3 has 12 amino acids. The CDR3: CAISEPGRQALF. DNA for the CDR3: TGTGCCATCAGTGAACCGGGACGTCAAGCTCTCTTT.

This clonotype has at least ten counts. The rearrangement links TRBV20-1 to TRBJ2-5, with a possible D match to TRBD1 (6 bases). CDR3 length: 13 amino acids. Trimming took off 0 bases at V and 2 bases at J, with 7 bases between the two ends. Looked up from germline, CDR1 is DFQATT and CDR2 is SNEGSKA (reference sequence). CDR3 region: CSAREDRQETQYF. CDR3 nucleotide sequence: TGCAGTGCTAGAGAAGACAGGCAAGAGACCCAGTACTTC.

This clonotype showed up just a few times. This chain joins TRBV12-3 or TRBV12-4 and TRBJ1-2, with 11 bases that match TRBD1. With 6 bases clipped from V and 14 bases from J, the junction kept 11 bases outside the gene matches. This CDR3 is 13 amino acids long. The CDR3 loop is CASSPGTGGPGTF. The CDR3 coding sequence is TGTGCCAGCAGCCCCGGGACAGGGGGTCCGGGGACCTTC.

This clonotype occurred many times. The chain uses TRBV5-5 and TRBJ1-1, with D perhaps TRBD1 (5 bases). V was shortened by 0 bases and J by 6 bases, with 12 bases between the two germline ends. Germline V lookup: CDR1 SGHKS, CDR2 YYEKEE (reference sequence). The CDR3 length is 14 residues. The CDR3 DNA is TGTGCCAGCAGCTTGGAACCAGGGCTGCCTGAAGCTTTCTTT. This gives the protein CASSLEPGLPEAFF.

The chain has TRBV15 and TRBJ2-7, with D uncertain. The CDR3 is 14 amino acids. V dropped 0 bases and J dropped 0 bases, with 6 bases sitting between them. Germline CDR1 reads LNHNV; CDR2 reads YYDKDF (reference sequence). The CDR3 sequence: CATSRDRFSYEQYF. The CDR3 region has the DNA TGTGCCACCAGCAGAGATCGGTTCTCCTACGAGCAGTACTTC.

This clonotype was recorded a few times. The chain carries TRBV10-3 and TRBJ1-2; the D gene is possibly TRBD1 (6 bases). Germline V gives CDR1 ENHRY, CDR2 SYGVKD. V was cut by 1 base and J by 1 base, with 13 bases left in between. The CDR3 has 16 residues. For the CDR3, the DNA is TGTGCCATCAGTGAGTACACAGGGAAGTTTAACTATGGCTACACCTTC. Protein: CAISEYTGKFNYGYTF.

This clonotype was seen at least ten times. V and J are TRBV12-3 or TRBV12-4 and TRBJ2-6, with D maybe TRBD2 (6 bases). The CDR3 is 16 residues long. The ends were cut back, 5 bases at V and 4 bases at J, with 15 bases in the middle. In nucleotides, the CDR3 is TGTGCCAGCAGTCTCGAAGCAGGGAGGGGGGCCAACGTCCTGACTTTC. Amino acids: CASSLEAGRGANVLTF.

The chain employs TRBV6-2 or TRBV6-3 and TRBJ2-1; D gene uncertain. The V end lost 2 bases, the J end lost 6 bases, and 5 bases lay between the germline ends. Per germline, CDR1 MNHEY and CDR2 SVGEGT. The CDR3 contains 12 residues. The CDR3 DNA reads TGTGCCAGCAGTTACCTTCTCAATGAGCAGTTCTTC. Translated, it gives CASSYLLNEQFF.

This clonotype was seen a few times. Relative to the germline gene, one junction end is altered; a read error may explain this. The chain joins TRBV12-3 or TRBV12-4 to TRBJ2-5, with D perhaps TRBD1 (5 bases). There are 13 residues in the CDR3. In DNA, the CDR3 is TGTGCCAGCAGTTTATCAGGGCGGAAGACCCAGCACTTC. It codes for CASSLSGRKTQHF.

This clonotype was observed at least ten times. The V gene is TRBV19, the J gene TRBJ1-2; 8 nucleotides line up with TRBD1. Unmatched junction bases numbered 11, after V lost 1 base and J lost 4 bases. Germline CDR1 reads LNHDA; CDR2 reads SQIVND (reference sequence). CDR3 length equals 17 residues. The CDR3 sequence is CASSIGSSVRGLYGYTF. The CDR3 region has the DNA TGTGCCAGTAGTATAGGTTCGTCGGTCAGGGGGCTCTATGGCTACACCTTC.

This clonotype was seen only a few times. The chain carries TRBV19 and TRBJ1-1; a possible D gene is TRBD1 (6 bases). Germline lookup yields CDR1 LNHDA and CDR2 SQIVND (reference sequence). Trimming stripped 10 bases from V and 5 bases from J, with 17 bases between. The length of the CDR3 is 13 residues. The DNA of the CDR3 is TGTGCCACCCGGGGACACCTTAGAACTGAAGCTTTCTTT. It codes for CATRGHLRTEAFF.

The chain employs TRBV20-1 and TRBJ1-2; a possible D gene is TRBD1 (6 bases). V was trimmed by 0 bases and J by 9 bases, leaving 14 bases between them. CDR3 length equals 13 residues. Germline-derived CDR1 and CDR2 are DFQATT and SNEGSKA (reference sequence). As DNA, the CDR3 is TGCAGTGCTAGAGATGGCTCCCGGGACAGCTACACCTTC. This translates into CSARDGSRDSYTF.

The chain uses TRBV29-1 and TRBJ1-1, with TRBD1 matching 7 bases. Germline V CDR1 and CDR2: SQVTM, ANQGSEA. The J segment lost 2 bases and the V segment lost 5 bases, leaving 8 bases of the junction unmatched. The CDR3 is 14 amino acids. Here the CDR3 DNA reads TGCAGCGTTAGGGGGCTCGGGGCTAACACTGAAGCTTTCTTT. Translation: CSVRGLGANTEAFF.

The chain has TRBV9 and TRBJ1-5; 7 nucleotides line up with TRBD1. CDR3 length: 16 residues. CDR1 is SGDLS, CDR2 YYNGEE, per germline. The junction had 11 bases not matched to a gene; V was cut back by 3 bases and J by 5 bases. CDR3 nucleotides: TGTGCCAGCAGCGCAGGGGGAGGGGGCGCCTATCAGCCCCAGCATTTT. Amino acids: CASSAGGGGAYQPQHF.

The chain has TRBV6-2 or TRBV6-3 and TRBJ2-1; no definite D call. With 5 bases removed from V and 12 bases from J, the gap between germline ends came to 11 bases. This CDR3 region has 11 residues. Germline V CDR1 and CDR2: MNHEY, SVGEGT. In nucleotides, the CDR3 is TGTGCCAGCAGTGAAGACACGGGGCAGTTCTTC. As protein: CASSEDTGQFF.

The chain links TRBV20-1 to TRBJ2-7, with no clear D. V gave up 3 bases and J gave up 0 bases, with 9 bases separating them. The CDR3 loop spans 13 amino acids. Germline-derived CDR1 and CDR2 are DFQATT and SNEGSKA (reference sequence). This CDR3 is CSASIPHSYEQYF. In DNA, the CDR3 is TGCAGTGCTAGCATTCCCCACTCCTACGAGCAGTACTTC.

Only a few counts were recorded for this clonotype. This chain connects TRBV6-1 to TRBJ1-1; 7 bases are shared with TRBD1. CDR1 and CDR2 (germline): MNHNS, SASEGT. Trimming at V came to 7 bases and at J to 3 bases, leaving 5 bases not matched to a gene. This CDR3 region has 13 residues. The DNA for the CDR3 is TGTGCCAGCAACAGGGGCTACGACACTGAAGCTTTCTTT. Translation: CASNRGYDTEAFF.

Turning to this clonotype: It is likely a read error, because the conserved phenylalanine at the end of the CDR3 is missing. The CDR3 loop reads CASSLGLDQETQYL. CDR3 DNA sequence: TGTGCCAGCAGTTTGGGACTAGACCAAGAGACCCAGTACCTC. The rearrangement joins TRBV6-2 or TRBV6-3 to TRBJ2-5; 8 bases align to TRBD2. V was clipped by 4 bases and J by 0 bases; unmatched bases: 1. The CDR3 runs to 14 residues. Germline CDR1 is MNHEY and CDR2 is SVGEGT.

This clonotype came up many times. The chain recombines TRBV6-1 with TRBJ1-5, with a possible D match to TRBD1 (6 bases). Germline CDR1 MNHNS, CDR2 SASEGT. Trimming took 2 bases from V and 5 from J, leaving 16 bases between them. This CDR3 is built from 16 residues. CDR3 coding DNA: TGTGCCAGCAGTGAATCTTTCGGGGGGCCCCATCAGCCCCAGCATTTT. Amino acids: CASSESFGGPHQPQHF.

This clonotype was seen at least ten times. CDR3 in DNA: TGTGCCAGCCGGACGGAAATTTTCAACCACGAGCAGTACTTC. Translating it yields CASRTEIFNHEQYF. This chain connects TRBV2 to TRBJ2-7; D is ambiguous. This CDR3 has 14 amino acids. Looked up from germline, CDR1 is SNHLY and CDR2 is FYNNEI. Trimming removed 8 bases at V and 5 bases at J, with 19 bases between.